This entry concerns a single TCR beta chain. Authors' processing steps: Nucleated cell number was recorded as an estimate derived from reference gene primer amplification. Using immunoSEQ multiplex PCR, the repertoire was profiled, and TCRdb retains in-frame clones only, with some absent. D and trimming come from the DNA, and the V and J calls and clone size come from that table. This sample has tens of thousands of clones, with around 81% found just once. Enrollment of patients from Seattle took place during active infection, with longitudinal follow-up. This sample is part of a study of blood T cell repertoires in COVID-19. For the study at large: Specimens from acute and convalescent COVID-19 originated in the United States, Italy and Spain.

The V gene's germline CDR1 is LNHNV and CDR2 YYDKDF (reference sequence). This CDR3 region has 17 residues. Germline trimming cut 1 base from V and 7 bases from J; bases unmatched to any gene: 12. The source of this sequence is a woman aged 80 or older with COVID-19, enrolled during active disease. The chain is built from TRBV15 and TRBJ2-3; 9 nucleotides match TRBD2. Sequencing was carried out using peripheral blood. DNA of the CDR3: TGTGCCACCAGCAGAGGATTAGGCGGGAGGGCCTCATATACGCAGTATTTT. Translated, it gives CATSRGLGGRASYTQYF.